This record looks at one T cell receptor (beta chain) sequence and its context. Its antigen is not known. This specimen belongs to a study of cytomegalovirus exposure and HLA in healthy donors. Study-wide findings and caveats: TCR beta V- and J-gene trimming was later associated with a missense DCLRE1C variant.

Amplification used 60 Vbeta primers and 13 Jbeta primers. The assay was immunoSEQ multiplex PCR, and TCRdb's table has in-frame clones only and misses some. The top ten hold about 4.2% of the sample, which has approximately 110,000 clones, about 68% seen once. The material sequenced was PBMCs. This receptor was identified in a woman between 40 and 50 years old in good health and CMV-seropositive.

CDR3 DNA: TGTGCCAGCAGGAACAGGGCCACAGTCTATGGCTACACCTTC. This sequence encodes CASRNRATVYGYTF. The chain joins TRBV6-5 to TRBJ1-2; tentative D call: TRBD1 (6 bases). V gave up 6 bases and J gave up 4 bases, with 15 bases separating them. Germline V CDR1 and CDR2: MNHEY, SVGAGI. The length of the CDR3 is 14 residues.